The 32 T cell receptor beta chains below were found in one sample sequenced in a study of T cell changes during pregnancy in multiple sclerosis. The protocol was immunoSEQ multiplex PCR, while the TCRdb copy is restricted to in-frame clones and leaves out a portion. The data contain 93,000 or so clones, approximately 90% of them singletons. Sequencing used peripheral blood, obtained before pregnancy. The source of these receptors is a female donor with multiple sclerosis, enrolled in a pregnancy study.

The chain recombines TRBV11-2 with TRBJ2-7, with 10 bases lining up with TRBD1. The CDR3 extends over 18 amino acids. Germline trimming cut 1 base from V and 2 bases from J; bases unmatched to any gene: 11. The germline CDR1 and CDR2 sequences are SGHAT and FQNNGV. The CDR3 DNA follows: TGTGCCAGCAGCTTAGGTCCGGGACAGGGGACTTTGGCCTACGAGCAGTACTTC. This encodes CASSLGPGQGTLAYEQYF.

CDR3 nucleotide sequence: TGTGCCAGCAGCCAAGATCGGGGGGACGTCTATGGCTACACCTTC. It yields the protein CASSQDRGDVYGYTF. This chain links TRBV4-2 with TRBJ1-2, with D perhaps matching TRBD1 (5 bases). CDR3 length: 15 residues. Germline loops: CDR1 LGHNA, CDR2 YNFKEQ. Between the trimmed V and J ends, which lost 0 bases and 4 bases, there was a span of 12 bases.

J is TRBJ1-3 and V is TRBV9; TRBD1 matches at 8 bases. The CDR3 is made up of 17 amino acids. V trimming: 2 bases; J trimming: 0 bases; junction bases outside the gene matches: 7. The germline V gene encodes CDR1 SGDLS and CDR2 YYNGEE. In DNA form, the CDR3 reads TGTGCCAGCAGCGTTGGGGACAGGCGCTTCTCTGGAAACACCATATATTTT. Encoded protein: CASSVGDRRFSGNTIYF.

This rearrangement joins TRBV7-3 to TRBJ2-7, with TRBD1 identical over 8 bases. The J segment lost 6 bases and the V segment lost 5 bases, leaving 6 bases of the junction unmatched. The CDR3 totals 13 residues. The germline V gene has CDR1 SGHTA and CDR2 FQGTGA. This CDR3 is CASSSDRGSEQYF. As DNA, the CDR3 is TGTGCCAGCAGCAGCGACAGGGGCAGCGAGCAGTACTTC.

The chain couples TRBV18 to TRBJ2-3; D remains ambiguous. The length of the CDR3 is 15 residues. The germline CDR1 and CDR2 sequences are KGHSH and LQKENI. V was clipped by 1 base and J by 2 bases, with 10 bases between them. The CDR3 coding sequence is TGTGCCAGCTCACCACTTGCGGCCCACACAGATACGCAGTATTTT. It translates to CASSPLAAHTDTQYF.

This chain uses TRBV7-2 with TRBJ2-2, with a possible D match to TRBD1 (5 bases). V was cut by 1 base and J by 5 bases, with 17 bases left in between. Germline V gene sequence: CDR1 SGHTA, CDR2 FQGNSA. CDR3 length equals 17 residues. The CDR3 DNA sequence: TGTGCCAGCAGCTTAGGACCCACTGCAGGGTTGACCGGGGAGCTGTTTTTT. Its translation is CASSLGPTAGLTGELFF.

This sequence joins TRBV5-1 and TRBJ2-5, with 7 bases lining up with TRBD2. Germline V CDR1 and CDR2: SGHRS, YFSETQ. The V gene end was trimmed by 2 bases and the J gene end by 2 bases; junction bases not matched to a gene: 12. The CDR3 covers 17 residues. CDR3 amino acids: CASSLGSGTMGQETQYF. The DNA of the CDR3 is TGCGCCAGCAGCTTAGGATCCGGGACTATGGGGCAAGAGACCCAGTACTTC. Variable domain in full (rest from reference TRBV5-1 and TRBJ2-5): KAGVTQTPRYLIKTRGQQVTLSCSPISGHRSVSWYQQTPGQGLQFLFEYFSETQRNKGNFPGRFSGRQFSNSRSEMNVSTLELGDSALYLCASSLGSGTMGQETQYFGPGTRLLVL.

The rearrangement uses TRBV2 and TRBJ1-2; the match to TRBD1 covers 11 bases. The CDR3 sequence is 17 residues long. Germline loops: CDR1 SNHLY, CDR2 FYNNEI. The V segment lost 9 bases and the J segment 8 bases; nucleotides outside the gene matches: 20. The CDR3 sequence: CASWGGPRTGGAKGYTF. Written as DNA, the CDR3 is TGTGCCAGTTGGGGGGGTCCGAGGACAGGGGGCGCGAAGGGCTACACCTTC.

CDR3 region: CASSSLAGGRVEQFF. CDR3 DNA: TGTGCCAGCAGCTCTTTAGCGGGGGGGCGGGTTGAGCAGTTCTTC. The chain joins TRBV7-3 to TRBJ2-1; TRBD2 agrees at 11 bases. The CDR3 runs 15 residues. Unmatched junction bases numbered 8, after V lost 4 bases and J lost 9 bases. Germline V gene sequence: CDR1 SGHTA, CDR2 FQGTGA. Full variable domain (remainder filled in from reference TRBV7-3 and TRBJ2-1): GAGVSQTPSNKVTEKGKYVELRCDPISGHTALYWYRQSLGQGPEFLIYFQGTGAADDSGLPNDRFFAVRPEGSVSTLKIQRTERGDSAVYLCASSSLAGGRVEQFFGPGTRLTVL.

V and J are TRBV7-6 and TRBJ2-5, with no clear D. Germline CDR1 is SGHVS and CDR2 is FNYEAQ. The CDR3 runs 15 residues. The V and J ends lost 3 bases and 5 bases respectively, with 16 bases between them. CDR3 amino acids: CASSFTVPPRETQYF. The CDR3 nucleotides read TGTGCCAGCAGCTTCACAGTTCCGCCCCGGGAGACCCAGTACTTC.

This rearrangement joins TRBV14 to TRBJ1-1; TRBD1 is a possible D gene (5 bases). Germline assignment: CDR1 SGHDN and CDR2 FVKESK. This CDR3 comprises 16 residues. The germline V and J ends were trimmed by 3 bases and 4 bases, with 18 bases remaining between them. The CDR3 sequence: CASSQAPGLMGTEAFF. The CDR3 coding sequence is TGTGCCAGCAGCCAGGCCCCAGGGTTGATGGGCACTGAAGCTTTCTTT.

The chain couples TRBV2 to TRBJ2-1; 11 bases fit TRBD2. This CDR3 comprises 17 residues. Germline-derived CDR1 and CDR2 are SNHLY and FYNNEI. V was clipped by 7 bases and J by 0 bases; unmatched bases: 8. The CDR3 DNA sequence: TGTGCCAGCAAGAGGACTAGCGGGTTCAGCTCCTACAATGAGCAGTTCTTC. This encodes CASKRTSGFSSYNEQFF.

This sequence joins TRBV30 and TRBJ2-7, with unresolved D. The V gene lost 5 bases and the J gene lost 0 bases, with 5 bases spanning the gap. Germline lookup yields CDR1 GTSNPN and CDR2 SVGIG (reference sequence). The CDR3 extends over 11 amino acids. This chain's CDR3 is CAWVSSYEQYF. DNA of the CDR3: TGTGCCTGGGTGAGCTCCTACGAGCAGTACTTC.

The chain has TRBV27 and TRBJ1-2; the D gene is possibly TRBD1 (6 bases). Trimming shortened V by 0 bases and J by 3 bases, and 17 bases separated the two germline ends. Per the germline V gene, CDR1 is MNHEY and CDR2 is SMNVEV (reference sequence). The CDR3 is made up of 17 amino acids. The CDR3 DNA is TGTGCCAGCAGTTTATCCCCCTCGTTGGGGGGGCACTATGGCTACACCTTC. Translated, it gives CASSLSPSLGGHYGYTF.

The CDR3 region is CASSLTGGQSTGELFF. As DNA, the CDR3 is TGTGCCAGCAGCTTAACGGGGGGGCAGAGCACCGGGGAGCTGTTTTTT. The genes are TRBV7-3 and TRBJ2-2; a possible D gene is TRBD2 (7 bases). Germline values: CDR1 SGHTA, CDR2 FQGTGA. The V end was cut by 0 bases, the J end by 4 bases, with 12 bases between. This CDR3 spans 16 amino acids.

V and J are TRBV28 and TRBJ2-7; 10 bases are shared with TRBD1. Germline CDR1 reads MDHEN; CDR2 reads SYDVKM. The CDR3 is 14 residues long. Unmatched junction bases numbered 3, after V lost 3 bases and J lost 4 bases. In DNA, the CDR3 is TGTGCCAGCAGTTTGGACAGGGGGAGGTACGAGCAGTACTTC. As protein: CASSLDRGRYEQYF.

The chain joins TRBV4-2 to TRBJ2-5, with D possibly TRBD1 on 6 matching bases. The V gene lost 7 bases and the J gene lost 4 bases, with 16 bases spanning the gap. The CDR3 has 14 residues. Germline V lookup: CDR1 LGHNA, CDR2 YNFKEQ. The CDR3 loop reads CASTLGQGVETQYF. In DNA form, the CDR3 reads TGTGCCAGCACCCTGGGACAAGGGGTAGAGACCCAGTACTTC.

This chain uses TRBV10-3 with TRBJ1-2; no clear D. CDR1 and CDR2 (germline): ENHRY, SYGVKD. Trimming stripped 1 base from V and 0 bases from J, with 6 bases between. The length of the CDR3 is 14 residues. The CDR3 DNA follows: TGTGCCATCAGTGAGTTGGCCTCTAACTATGGCTACACCTTC. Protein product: CAISELASNYGYTF.

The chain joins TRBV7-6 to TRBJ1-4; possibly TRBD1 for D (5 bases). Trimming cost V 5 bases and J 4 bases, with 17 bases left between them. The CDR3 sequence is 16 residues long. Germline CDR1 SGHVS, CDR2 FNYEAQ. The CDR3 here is CASSPLTGGDNEKLFF. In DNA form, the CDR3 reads TGTGCCAGCAGCCCACTAACCGGGGGGGATAATGAAAAACTGTTTTTT.

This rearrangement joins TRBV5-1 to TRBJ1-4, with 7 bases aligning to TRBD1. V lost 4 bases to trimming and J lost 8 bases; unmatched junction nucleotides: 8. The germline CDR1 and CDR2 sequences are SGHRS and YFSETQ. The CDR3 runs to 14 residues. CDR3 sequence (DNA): TGCGCCAGCAGCGTCGACAGGGTCGGAGAAAAACTGTTTTTT. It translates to CASSVDRVGEKLFF.

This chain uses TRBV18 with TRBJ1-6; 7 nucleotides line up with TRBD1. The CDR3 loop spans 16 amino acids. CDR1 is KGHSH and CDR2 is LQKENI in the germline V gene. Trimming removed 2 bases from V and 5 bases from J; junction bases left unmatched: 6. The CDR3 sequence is CASSPGVQGNNSPLHF. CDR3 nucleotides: TGTGCCAGCTCACCAGGGGTACAGGGGAATAATTCACCCCTCCACTTT. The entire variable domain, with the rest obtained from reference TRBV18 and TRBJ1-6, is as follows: NAGVMQNPRHLVRRRGQEARLRCSPMKGHSHVYWYRQLPEEGLKFMVYLQKENIIDESGMPKERFSAEFPKEGPSILRIQQVVRGDSAAYFCASSPGVQGNNSPLHFGNGTRLTVT.

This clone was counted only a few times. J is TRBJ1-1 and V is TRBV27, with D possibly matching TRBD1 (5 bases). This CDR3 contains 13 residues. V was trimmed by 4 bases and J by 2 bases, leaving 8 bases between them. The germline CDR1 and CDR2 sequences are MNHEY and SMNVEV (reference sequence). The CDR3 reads CASSWGVNTEAFF. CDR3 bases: TGTGCCAGCAGTTGGGGGGTAAACACTGAAGCTTTCTTT.

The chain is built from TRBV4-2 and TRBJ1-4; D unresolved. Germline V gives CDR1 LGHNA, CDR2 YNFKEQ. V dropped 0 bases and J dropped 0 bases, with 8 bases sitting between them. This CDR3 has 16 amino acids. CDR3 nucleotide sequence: TGTGCCAGCAGCCAAGACCCCATTGCAACTAATGAAAAACTGTTTTTT. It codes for CASSQDPIATNEKLFF.

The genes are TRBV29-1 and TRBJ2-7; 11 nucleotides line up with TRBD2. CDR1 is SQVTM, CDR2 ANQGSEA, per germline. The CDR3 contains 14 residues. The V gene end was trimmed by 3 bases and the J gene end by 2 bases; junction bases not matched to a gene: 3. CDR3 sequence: CSVEGTSGTYEQYF. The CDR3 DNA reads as TGCAGCGTTGAGGGGACTAGCGGTACCTACGAGCAGTACTTC.

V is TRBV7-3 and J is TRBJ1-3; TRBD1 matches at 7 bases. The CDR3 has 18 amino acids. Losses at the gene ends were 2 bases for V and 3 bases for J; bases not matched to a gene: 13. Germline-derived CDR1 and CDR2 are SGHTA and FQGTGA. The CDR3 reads CASSLRWRGGTGGNTIYF. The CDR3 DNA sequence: TGTGCCAGCAGCTTACGGTGGAGAGGGGGCACAGGTGGAAACACCATATATTTT.

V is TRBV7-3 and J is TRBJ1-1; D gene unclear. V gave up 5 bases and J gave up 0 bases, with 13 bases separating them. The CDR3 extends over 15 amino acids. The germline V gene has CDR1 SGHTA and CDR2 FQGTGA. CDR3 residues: CASSLNMGMNTEAFF. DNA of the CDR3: TGTGCCAGCAGCCTCAACATGGGCATGAACACTGAAGCTTTCTTT.

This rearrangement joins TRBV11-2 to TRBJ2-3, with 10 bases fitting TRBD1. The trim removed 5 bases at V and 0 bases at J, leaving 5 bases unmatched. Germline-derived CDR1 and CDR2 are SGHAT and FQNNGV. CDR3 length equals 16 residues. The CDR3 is CASSTGQGPSTDTQYF. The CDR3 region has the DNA TGTGCCAGCAGCACGGGACAGGGGCCGAGCACAGATACGCAGTATTTT.

The CDR3 DNA reads TGTGCCAGCAGCCCCCGACTAGCGGGGTCCACAGATACGCAGTATTTT. Amino acid sequence: CASSPRLAGSTDTQYF. The V gene is TRBV11-1, the J gene TRBJ2-3; 11 bases are shared with TRBD2. After removal of 5 bases from V and 2 bases from J, the junction contained 6 bases not matched to a gene. CDR1 and CDR2 (germline): SGHAT, FQDESV (reference sequence). The CDR3 runs 16 residues.

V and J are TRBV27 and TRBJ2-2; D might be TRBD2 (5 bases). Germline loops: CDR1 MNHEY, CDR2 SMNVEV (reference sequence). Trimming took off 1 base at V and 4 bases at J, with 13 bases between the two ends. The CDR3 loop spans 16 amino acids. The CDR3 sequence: CASSLFLSEGTGELFF. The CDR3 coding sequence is TGTGCCAGCAGTTTATTTCTTAGCGAGGGCACCGGGGAGCTGTTTTTT.

The DNA for the CDR3 is TGTGCCAGCAGCCAGAACAGGAACACCATATATTTT. Translating gives CASSQNRNTIYF. V usage is TRBV14 and J usage is TRBJ1-3; tentatively, D is TRBD1 (5 bases). The germline V gene has CDR1 SGHDN and CDR2 FVKESK. Trimming removed 3 bases from V and 7 bases from J, with 7 bases in between. This CDR3 contains 12 residues.

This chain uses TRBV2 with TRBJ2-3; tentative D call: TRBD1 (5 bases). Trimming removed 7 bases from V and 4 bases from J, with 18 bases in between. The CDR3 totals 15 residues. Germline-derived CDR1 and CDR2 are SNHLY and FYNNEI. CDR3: CASIQGRSGADTQYF. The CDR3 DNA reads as TGTGCCAGCATCCAGGGCCGCTCAGGCGCAGATACGCAGTATTTT.

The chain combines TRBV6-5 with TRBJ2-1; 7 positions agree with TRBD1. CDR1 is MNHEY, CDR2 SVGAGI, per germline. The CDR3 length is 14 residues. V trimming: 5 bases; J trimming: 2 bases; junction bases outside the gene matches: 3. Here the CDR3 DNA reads TGTGCCAGCAGTCCAGGGGGTACCTACAATGAGCAGTTCTTC. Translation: CASSPGGTYNEQFF.